This TCR beta chain was recovered during a study of T-cell memory formation after mild COVID-19. TCRdb itself ran the 5' RACE reads through MiXCR, one entry per CDR3 protein. The table includes around 440,000 distinct CDR3 sequences, around a sixth detected once. CDR3 length equals 18 residues. The V gene's germline CDR1 is MNHEY and CDR2 SVGEGT. V shed 5 bases, J shed 1 base, and the junction held 9 bases outside the gene matches. This chain uses TRBV6-2 or TRBV6-3 with TRBJ2-4; 12 nucleotides match TRBD2. The clonotype originates from an adult woman who had mild COVID-19 (a few samples of this study predate the infection). Cell type and time point are not known. Sequenced material: PBMCs or a T cell subset sorted from them (not recorded which). The CDR3 reads CASSALAGGPRAKNIQYF. For the CDR3, the DNA is TGTGCCAGCAGTGCCCTAGCGGGAGGGCCTAGGGCCAAAAACATTCAGTACTTC.